The 30 T cell receptor beta chains below were found in one sample sequenced in a study of technical replicates of blood from several donors. Assay: immunoSEQ multiplex PCR; the TCRdb copy retains only in-frame clones and omits some. In the table there are some 70,000 clones, roughly nine tenths of which are singletons. The sequencing input was PBMCs. The receptors originated from a human donor in good health. Some clones in this sample may be carry-over from other donors' samples.

The gene calls are TRBV5-1 and TRBJ2-7, with 14 bases matching TRBD2. The length of the CDR3 is 19 residues. Germline V gives CDR1 SGHRS, CDR2 YFSETQ. Trimming cost V 0 bases and J 1 base; bases outside gene matches: 9. This CDR3 is CASSLGTSGRPGGSYEQYF. In DNA, the CDR3 is TGCGCCAGCAGCTTGGGGACTAGCGGGAGGCCGGGCGGTTCCTACGAGCAGTACTTC.

This chain connects TRBV6-5 to TRBJ2-5, with a weak D call TRBD1 (6 bases). The CDR3 totals 13 residues. V dropped 8 bases and J dropped 3 bases, with 13 bases sitting between them. CDR1 MNHEY and CDR2 SVGAGI come from the germline V gene. As DNA, the CDR3 is TGTGCCAGCGCGAAAAGGGACAAAGAGACCCAGTACTTC. Translating gives CASAKRDKETQYF.

This clone came up a few times. The gene calls are TRBV5-1 and TRBJ1-1; maybe TRBD1 (5 bases). Germline CDR1 is SGHRS and CDR2 is YFSETQ. The CDR3 contains 15 residues. Deletions cut 0 bases from V and 4 bases from J, with 13 bases between. This CDR3 is CASSLGQGRSTEAFF. DNA of the CDR3: TGCGCCAGCAGCTTGGGCCAGGGAAGGAGCACTGAAGCTTTCTTT.

V is TRBV5-6 and J is TRBJ2-1, with D perhaps matching TRBD1 (6 bases). V lost 4 bases, J lost 4 bases, and 18 bases lay in between. CDR1 and CDR2 (germline): SGHDT, YYEEEE. The CDR3 loop spans 16 amino acids. In DNA, the CDR3 is TGTGCCAGCAGCCTGGACCCGGGACAAGCATACAATGAGCAGTTCTTC. Protein sequence: CASSLDPGQAYNEQFF.

This rearrangement joins TRBV6-6 to TRBJ2-1; perhaps TRBD2 as D (7 bases). This CDR3 comprises 15 residues. The V gene's germline CDR1 is MNHNY and CDR2 SVGAGI (reference sequence). V gave up 0 bases and J gave up 8 bases, with 14 bases separating them. In DNA form, the CDR3 reads TGTGCCAGCAGTTACTCGGGGGGGGGCAAGGATGAGCAGTTCTTC. Translation: CASSYSGGGKDEQFF.

The chain employs TRBV7-9 and TRBJ2-7; 9 nucleotides align to TRBD2. The V gene end was trimmed by 5 bases and the J gene end by 3 bases; junction bases not matched to a gene: 8. The CDR3 runs to 15 residues. Per the germline V gene, CDR1 is SEHNR and CDR2 is FQNEAQ (reference sequence). CDR3 sequence: CASSHGTSQRYEQYF. The CDR3 DNA reads TGTGCCAGCAGCCATGGGACTAGCCAACGCTACGAGCAGTACTTC.

The chain joins TRBV7-2 to TRBJ2-3, with D possibly matching TRBD1 (5 bases). This CDR3 contains 16 residues. Germline V gene lookup returns CDR1 SGHTA and CDR2 FQGNSA. V lost 4 bases and J lost 3, with 17 bases in between. The CDR3 sequence: CASSYSPGHSTDTQYF. CDR3 bases: TGTGCCAGCAGCTACTCCCCCGGACATAGTACAGATACGCAGTATTTT.

The chain recombines TRBV30 with TRBJ1-5, with D possibly TRBD1 on 5 matching bases. V dropped 1 base and J dropped 4 bases, with 17 bases sitting between them. Germline CDR1 GTSNPN, CDR2 SVGIG (reference sequence). The CDR3 loop spans 16 amino acids. CDR3 residues: CAWSGPTGDANQPQHF. DNA for the CDR3: TGTGCCTGGAGTGGACCCACGGGGGACGCGAATCAGCCCCAGCATTTT. The variable domain in full, completed from reference TRBV30 and TRBJ1-5, reads SQTIHQWPATLVQPVGSPLSLECTVEGTSNPNLYWYRQAAGRGLQLLFYSVGIGQISSEVPQNLSASRPQDRQFILSSKKLLLSDSGFYLCAWSGPTGDANQPQHFGDGTRLSIL.

This clone is a singleton in its sample. J is TRBJ1-5 and V is TRBV4-3; 7 nucleotides match TRBD1. Unmatched junction bases numbered 13, after V lost 4 bases and J lost 7 bases. This CDR3 contains 16 residues. Germline V gene sequence: CDR1 LGHNA, CDR2 YSLEER. The CDR3 region has the DNA TGCGCCAGCAGCCCTAATCACAGGGGAAGGGGACAGCCCCAGCATTTT. Amino acid sequence: CASSPNHRGRGQPQHF.

DNA of the CDR3: TGTGCCAGTAGTATTCGGACGGGGAATCCCGGGGAGCTGTTTTTT. Translation: CASSIRTGNPGELFF. The chain employs TRBV19 and TRBJ2-2; D is perhaps TRBD2 (5 bases). This CDR3 region has 15 residues. CDR1 LNHDA and CDR2 SQIVND come from the germline V gene (reference sequence). V gave up 3 bases and J gave up 6 bases, with 14 bases separating them.

The rearrangement joins TRBV5-6 to TRBJ2-1; 7 positions match TRBD1. The V and J ends lost 0 bases and 0 bases, in that order; junction bases with no gene match: 12. From germline, CDR1 is SGHDT and CDR2 YYEEEE. This CDR3 is 19 amino acids long. The CDR3 reads CASSLAFRQGSRSYNEQFF. For the CDR3, the DNA is TGTGCCAGCAGCTTGGCATTTAGACAGGGTTCTCGCTCCTACAATGAGCAGTTCTTC.

V usage is TRBV27 and J usage is TRBJ2-1; possibly TRBD2 for D (5 bases). V dropped 3 bases and J dropped 2 bases, with 8 bases sitting between them. Germline-derived CDR1 and CDR2 are MNHEY and SMNVEV (reference sequence). The length of the CDR3 is 14 residues. CDR3 amino acids: CASSLRETYNEQFF. In DNA form, the CDR3 reads TGTGCCAGCAGTTTGAGGGAGACCTACAATGAGCAGTTCTTC.

The rearrangement joins TRBV18 to TRBJ1-1; D is uncertain. V dropped 5 bases and J dropped 7 bases, with 17 bases sitting between them. The germline CDR1 and CDR2 sequences are KGHSH and LQKENI. CDR3 size: 14 residues. The CDR3 sequence: CASSASASRGEAFF. The CDR3 DNA follows: TGTGCCAGCTCAGCGTCGGCCTCCCGGGGTGAAGCTTTCTTT.

This rearrangement joins TRBV6-5 to TRBJ2-3; TRBD1 might be the D (6 bases). Germline-derived CDR1 and CDR2 are MNHEY and SVGAGI. The germline V and J ends were trimmed by 6 bases and 5 bases, with 12 bases remaining between them. This CDR3 is built from 13 residues. The CDR3 region has the DNA TGTGCCAGCAGAGAGACAGGTGTAGATACGCAGTATTTT. Its translation: CASRETGVDTQYF.

The chain uses TRBV7-8 and TRBJ2-3; TRBD2 matches at 9 bases. The CDR3 covers 15 residues. After removal of 7 bases from V and 5 bases from J, the junction contained 10 bases not matched to a gene. Germline V lookup: CDR1 SGHVS, CDR2 FQNEAQ. For the CDR3, the DNA is TGTGCCAGCAAGCGGGGCGGGAGGGGTGGAGATACGCAGTATTTT. This gives the protein CASKRGGRGGDTQYF.

The chain uses TRBV7-9 and TRBJ1-4, with D perhaps TRBD1 (5 bases). Trimming pared 6 bases from V and 8 bases from J, leaving 13 bases between. Germline assignment: CDR1 SEHNR and CDR2 FQNEAQ (reference sequence). CDR3 length: 13 amino acids. The CDR3 loop reads CASRSSRGEKLFF. In nucleotides, the CDR3 is TGTGCCAGCAGATCATCTAGGGGAGAAAAACTGTTTTTT. Full variable domain (outside the CDR3, taken from reference TRBV7-9 and TRBJ1-4): DTGVSQNPRHKITKRGQNVTFRCDPISEHNRLYWYRQTLGQGPEFLTYFQNEAQLEKSRLLSDRFSAERPKGSFSTLEIQRTEQGDSAMYLCASRSSRGEKLFFGSGTQLSVL.

The chain combines TRBV18 with TRBJ1-2, with 7 positions matching TRBD1. Germline V gene data show CDR1 as KGHSH and CDR2 as LQKENI. The junction had 5 bases not matched to a gene; V was cut back by 0 bases and J by 1 base. The CDR3 has 16 residues. The CDR3 nucleotides are TGTGCCAGCTCACCACCGACAGGGCCCTATAACTATGGCTACACCTTC. It translates to CASSPPTGPYNYGYTF.

V gene TRBV5-1 combines with J gene TRBJ2-1; unclear D gene. In germline, CDR1 is SGHRS, CDR2 YFSETQ. This CDR3 is 14 amino acids long. The V and J ends lost 0 bases and 2 bases respectively, with 6 bases between them. As DNA, the CDR3 is TGCGCCAGCAGCTTGGCGCCAGCCTACAATGAGCAGTTCTTC. This sequence encodes CASSLAPAYNEQFF.

The chain is built from TRBV5-1 and TRBJ2-1, with TRBD1 matching 8 bases. The J segment lost 7 bases and the V segment lost 0 bases, leaving 6 bases of the junction unmatched. CDR1 is SGHRS and CDR2 is YFSETQ in the germline V gene. This CDR3 spans 15 amino acids. CDR3 DNA sequence: TGCGCCAGCAGCTTGGCCTCAGGGGGCGGAAATGAGCAGTTCTTC. Protein: CASSLASGGGNEQFF.

The chain couples TRBV7-9 to TRBJ2-2; 9 bases are a match to TRBD1. This CDR3 contains 16 residues. With 7 bases clipped from V and 1 base from J, the junction kept 7 bases outside the gene matches. Germline CDR1 reads SEHNR; CDR2 reads FQNEAQ (reference sequence). CDR3 loop: CASIPGTGKNTGELFF. The CDR3 nucleotides read TGTGCCAGCATCCCCGGGACAGGGAAGAACACCGGGGAGCTGTTTTTT.

This sequence joins TRBV27 and TRBJ2-7; TRBD1 matches 8 bases. V trimming: 6 bases; J trimming: 4 bases; junction bases outside the gene matches: 8. This CDR3 has 14 residues. Germline V gene sequence: CDR1 MNHEY, CDR2 SMNVEV (reference sequence). The CDR3 nucleotides read TGTGCCAGCAGCTTGGACAGGGCAAAATACGAGCAGTACTTC. Translating gives CASSLDRAKYEQYF.

The genes are TRBV4-3 and TRBJ2-1; a weak D match, TRBD2 (6 bases). The CDR3 length is 15 residues. Trimming pared 4 bases from V and 7 bases from J, leaving 17 bases between. In germline, CDR1 is LGHNA, CDR2 YSLEER. In nucleotides, the CDR3 is TGCGCCAGCAGCCCATACGGTCCGGGGGATAATGAGCAGTTCTTC. This gives the protein CASSPYGPGDNEQFF.

The chain is built from TRBV6-5 and TRBJ2-4, with 9 bases matching TRBD1. Trimming cost V 4 bases and J 5 bases; bases outside gene matches: 3. This CDR3 has 14 amino acids. CDR1 MNHEY and CDR2 SVGAGI come from the germline V gene. The CDR3 DNA reads as TGTGCCAGCAGTTCAAGGACAGGGGAAAACATTCAGTACTTC. Its translation: CASSSRTGENIQYF.

V and J are TRBV5-1 and TRBJ2-7, with 9 nucleotides matching TRBD2. Germline V CDR1 and CDR2: SGHRS, YFSETQ. J was trimmed by 2 bases and V by 4 bases; bases with no gene match: 7. The CDR3 extends over 15 amino acids. DNA of the CDR3: TGCGCCAGCAGCCCATTAGCGGGGGATCCCTACGAGCAGTACTTC. This codes for CASSPLAGDPYEQYF.

This clone came up once. The chain joins TRBV9 to TRBJ2-5; perhaps TRBD1 as D (6 bases). The CDR3 totals 16 residues. Germline CDR1 reads SGDLS; CDR2 reads YYNGEE. Trimming took 0 bases from V and 5 from J, leaving 17 bases between them. The CDR3 spells CASSVDGRGGWETQYF. CDR3 nucleotides: TGTGCCAGCAGCGTAGACGGCCGAGGGGGATGGGAGACCCAGTACTTC.

This rearrangement joins TRBV7-9 to TRBJ2-7; 7 bases fit TRBD2. Trimming removed 7 bases from V and 2 bases from J; junction bases left unmatched: 2. The CDR3 contains 12 residues. Germline CDR1 reads SEHNR; CDR2 reads FQNEAQ (reference sequence). This chain's CDR3 is CASTSGPYEQYF. The CDR3 coding sequence is TGTGCCAGCACTAGCGGACCCTACGAGCAGTACTTC.

This chain uses TRBV4-2 with TRBJ1-4; D remains ambiguous. This CDR3 comprises 17 residues. With 0 bases removed from V and 7 bases from J, the gap between germline ends came to 18 bases. The germline V gene encodes CDR1 LGHNA and CDR2 YNFKEQ. The CDR3 DNA sequence: TGTGCCAGCAGCCAAGACAATGTAGGAGGGTTTCGTGAAAAACTGTTTTTT. Translation: CASSQDNVGGFREKLFF.

The chain uses TRBV19 and TRBJ2-1, with D perhaps matching TRBD2 (6 bases). Trimming removed 6 bases from V and 0 bases from J, with 9 bases in between. The CDR3 is 14 residues long. Germline CDR1 LNHDA, CDR2 SQIVND (reference sequence). DNA for the CDR3: TGTGCCAGTAGCCGGGGGAGCTCCTACAATGAGCAGTTCTTC. This translates into CASSRGSSYNEQFF.

This clone has a single count. The V call is TRBV18, the J call TRBJ1-5; TRBD1 matches 8 bases. With V trimmed by 5 bases and J by 2 bases, 5 bases remained unmatched. This CDR3 has 15 amino acids. Germline values: CDR1 KGHSH, CDR2 LQKENI. The chain's CDR3 is CASSAGGYGNQPQHF. CDR3 nucleotides: TGTGCCAGCTCAGCAGGGGGCTATGGCAATCAGCCCCAGCATTTT. Full variable domain (outside the CDR3, taken from reference TRBV18 and TRBJ1-5): NAGVMQNPRHLVRRRGQEARLRCSPMKGHSHVYWYRQLPEEGLKFMVYLQKENIIDESGMPKERFSAEFPKEGPSILRIQQVVRGDSAAYFCASSAGGYGNQPQHFGDGTRLSIL.

The chain has TRBV4-1 and TRBJ1-2; 9 bases map to TRBD1. The CDR3 is made up of 15 amino acids. J gave up 4 bases and V 2 bases, and 5 bases lay outside the gene matches. The germline V gene has CDR1 MGHRA and CDR2 YSYEKL. DNA for the CDR3: TGCGCCAGCAGCCAACAGGACAGGGGACTCTATGGCTACACCTTC. This translates into CASSQQDRGLYGYTF.